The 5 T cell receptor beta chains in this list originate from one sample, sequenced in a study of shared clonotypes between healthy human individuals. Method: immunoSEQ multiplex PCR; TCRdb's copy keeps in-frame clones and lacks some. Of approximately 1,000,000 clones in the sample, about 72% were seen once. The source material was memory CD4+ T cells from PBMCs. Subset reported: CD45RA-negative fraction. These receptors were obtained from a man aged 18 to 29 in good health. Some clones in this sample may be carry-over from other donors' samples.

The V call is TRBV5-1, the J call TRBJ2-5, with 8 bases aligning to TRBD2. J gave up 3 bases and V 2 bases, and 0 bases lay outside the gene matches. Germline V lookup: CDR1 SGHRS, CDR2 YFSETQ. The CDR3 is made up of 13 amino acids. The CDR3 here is CASSFSGKETQYF. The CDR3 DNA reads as TGCGCCAGCAGCTTTAGCGGGAAAGAGACCCAGTACTTC.

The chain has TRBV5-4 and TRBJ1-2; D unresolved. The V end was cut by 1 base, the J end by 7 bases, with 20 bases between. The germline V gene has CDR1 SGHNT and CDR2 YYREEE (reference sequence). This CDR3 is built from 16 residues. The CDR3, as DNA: TGTGCCAGCAGCTTGCCGGGAATCCGAATCCTAGGTGGCTACACCTTC. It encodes CASSLPGIRILGGYTF.

The CDR3 DNA is TGTGCCATCCGGGACCGTACTGGAAACACCATATATTTT. Protein product: CAIRDRTGNTIYF. The chain recombines TRBV10-3 with TRBJ1-3, with D possibly TRBD1 on 5 matching bases. Germline V gene data show CDR1 as ENHRY and CDR2 as SYGVKD. The ends were cut back, 8 bases at V and 2 bases at J, with 10 bases in the middle. The CDR3 consists of 13 residues.

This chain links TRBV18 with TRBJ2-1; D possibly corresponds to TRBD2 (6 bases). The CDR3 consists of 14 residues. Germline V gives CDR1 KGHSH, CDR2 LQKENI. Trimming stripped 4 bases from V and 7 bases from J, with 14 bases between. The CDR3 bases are TGTGCCAGCTCACGACCAACTAGCTCGAATGAGCAGTTCTTC. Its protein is CASSRPTSSNEQFF.

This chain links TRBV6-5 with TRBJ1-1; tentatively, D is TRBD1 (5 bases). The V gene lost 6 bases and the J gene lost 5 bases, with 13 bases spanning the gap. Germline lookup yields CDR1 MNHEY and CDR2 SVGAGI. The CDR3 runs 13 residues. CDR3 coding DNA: TGTGCCAGCAGCTCCGGGGCGGCGACTGAAGCTTTCTTT. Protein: CASSSGAATEAFF.